This T cell receptor (beta chain) came from a study of blood T cell repertoires in COVID-19. Background on the study: The origin of the acute and convalescent COVID-19 samples was the United States, Italy and Spain.

Profiling relied on immunoSEQ multiplex PCR, and the TCRdb table lists in-frame clones only, not all of them. Here the sample spans around 280,000 clones, around 88% being singletons. Per germline, CDR1 KGHSH and CDR2 LQKENI. J was trimmed by 5 bases and V by 3 bases; bases with no gene match: 8. The CDR3 is made up of 16 amino acids. Sequencing used PBMCs or T cells enriched from blood (not recorded which). The receptor was isolated from a middle-aged woman who had recovered from COVID-19. The V call is TRBV18, the J call TRBJ2-7, with TRBD2 matching 12 bases. CDR3 sequence (DNA): TGTGCCAGCTCACCGACTAGCGGGAGTGGAGGGAACGAGCAGTACTTC. It codes for CASSPTSGSGGNEQYF.